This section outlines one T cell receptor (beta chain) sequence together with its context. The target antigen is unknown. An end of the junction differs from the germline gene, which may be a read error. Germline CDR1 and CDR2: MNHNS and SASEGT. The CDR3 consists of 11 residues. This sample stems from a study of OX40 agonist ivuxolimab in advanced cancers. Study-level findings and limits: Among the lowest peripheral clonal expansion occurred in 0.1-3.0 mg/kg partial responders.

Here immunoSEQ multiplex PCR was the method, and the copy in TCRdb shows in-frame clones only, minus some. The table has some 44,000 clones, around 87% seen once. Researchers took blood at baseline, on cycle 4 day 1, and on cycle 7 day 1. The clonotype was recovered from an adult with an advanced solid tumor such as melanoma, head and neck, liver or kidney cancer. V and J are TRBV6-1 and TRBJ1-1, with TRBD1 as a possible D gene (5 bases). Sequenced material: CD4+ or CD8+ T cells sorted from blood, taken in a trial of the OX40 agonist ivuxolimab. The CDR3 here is CAISEGFGAFF. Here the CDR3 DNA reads TGTGCCATCAGTGAGGGGTTCGGAGCTTTCTTT.